Below, 5 T cell receptor beta chains from the same sample are listed, as sequenced in a study of blood T cell repertoires in COVID-19. This table comes from immunoSEQ multiplex PCR, and its TCRdb copy is limited to in-frame clones, with some not included. The data hold about 160,000 clones, with more than 75% observed a single time. Sequencing was performed on PBMCs or T cells enriched from blood (not recorded which). Receptors originate from a woman aged 45 to 65 who had recovered from COVID-19.

The chain carries TRBV6-1 and TRBJ2-7; 8 bases are shared with TRBD2. V lost 2 bases, J lost 3 bases, and 12 bases stayed unmatched. The CDR3 is 17 amino acids. Germline-derived CDR1 and CDR2 are MNHNS and SASEGT. CDR3 in DNA: TGTGCCAGCAGTGAATCTTCTTTTTTCCGGGGGGGCTACGAGCAGTACTTC. This translates into CASSESSFFRGGYEQYF.

This clone was counted once. This chain connects TRBV24-1 to TRBJ2-3; 8 bases align to TRBD2. The ends lost 3 bases at V and 6 bases at J; junction bases unmatched: 10. This CDR3 comprises 16 residues. The germline CDR1 and CDR2 sequences are KGHDR and SFDVKD. The CDR3 reads CATSDGGGPRLDTQYF. The CDR3, as DNA: TGTGCCACCAGTGATGGCGGGGGGCCCCGCCTCGATACGCAGTATTTT.

The chain combines TRBV9 with TRBJ2-2, with TRBD2 matching over 8 bases. The germline CDR1 and CDR2 sequences are SGDLS and YYNGEE. This CDR3 has 17 residues. Losses at the gene ends were 0 bases for V and 3 bases for J; bases not matched to a gene: 7. The DNA of the CDR3 is TGTGCCAGCAGCGTAGTTAGCGGGGCGGGGCACACCGGGGAGCTGTTTTTT. Its protein product is CASSVVSGAGHTGELFF. Full variable domain (remainder filled in from reference TRBV9 and TRBJ2-2): DSGVTQTPKHLITATGQRVTLRCSPRSGDLSVYWYQQSLDQGLQFLIQYYNGEERAKGNILERFSAQQFPDLHSELNLSSLELGDSALYFCASSVVSGAGHTGELFFGEGSRLTVL.

The rearrangement links TRBV7-3 to TRBJ2-5, with D perhaps matching TRBD2 (5 bases). The CDR3 covers 13 residues. V was pared by 3 bases and J by 4 bases, with 9 bases between. Germline V CDR1 and CDR2: SGHTA, FQGTGA. This chain's CDR3 is CASSFGVPETQYF. The DNA of the CDR3 is TGTGCCAGCAGCTTCGGGGTCCCAGAGACCCAGTACTTC.

The rearrangement links TRBV11-3 to TRBJ2-5, with 9 bases identical to TRBD2. The CDR3 is 15 residues long. V was pared by 5 bases and J by 4 bases, with 8 bases of the junction left unmatched. Germline assignment: CDR1 SGHNT and CDR2 YENEEA. The CDR3 here is CASSQGGGVTETQYF. The DNA for the CDR3 is TGTGCCAGCAGCCAAGGCGGGGGGGTTACAGAGACCCAGTACTTC.